Listed here are 6 T cell receptor beta chains from one sample, sequenced in a study of blood T cell repertoires in COVID-19. Method: immunoSEQ multiplex PCR; TCRdb's copy keeps in-frame clones and lacks some. Seen here are some 240,000 clones, 80% to 85% observed once, and the top ten hold about 3.4%. Sequencing used PBMCs or T cells enriched from blood (not recorded which). These receptors were obtained from a man aged 50 to 60 who had recovered from COVID-19.

This clone occurred once. V gene TRBV5-8 combines with J gene TRBJ2-5, with D unresolved. Trimming stripped 2 bases from V and 6 bases from J, with 17 bases between. Germline CDR1 is SGHTS and CDR2 is YDEGEE. This CDR3 is built from 15 residues. CDR3 in amino acids: CASSFIRMGLKTQYF. In nucleotides, the CDR3 is TGTGCCAGCAGCTTCATTCGGATGGGCTTAAAGACCCAGTACTTC. Together with reference TRBV5-8 and TRBJ2-5, the CDR3 gives the full variable domain: EAGVTQSPTHLIKTRGQQATLRCSPISGHTSVYWYQQALGLGLQFLLWYDEGEERNRGNFPPRFSGRQFPNYSSELNVNALELEDSALYLCASSFIRMGLKTQYFGPGTRLLVL.

The genes are TRBV7-8 and TRBJ1-1; a weak D match, TRBD1 (5 bases). The CDR3 totals 16 residues. The V and J ends lost 5 bases and 0 bases respectively, with 16 bases between them. Germline assignment: CDR1 SGHVS and CDR2 FQNEAQ. The CDR3 here is CASSLPQATMNTEAFF. The CDR3 region has the DNA TGTGCCAGCAGCCTACCACAGGCGACGATGAACACTGAAGCTTTCTTT.

The J gene is TRBJ1-4, the V gene TRBV5-1; 10 nucleotides match TRBD1. The CDR3 spans 14 residues. With 4 bases clipped from V and 7 bases from J, the junction kept 4 bases outside the gene matches. Germline-derived CDR1 and CDR2 are SGHRS and YFSETQ. The CDR3 here is CASSDRGLGEKLFF. CDR3 DNA: TGCGCCAGCAGCGACAGGGGGCTCGGTGAAAAACTGTTTTTT.

The V call is TRBV28, the J call TRBJ1-5; tentatively, D is TRBD1 (6 bases). V lost 5 bases and J 6 bases, leaving 14 bases between the germline ends. This CDR3 is built from 14 residues. Germline lookup yields CDR1 MDHEN and CDR2 SYDVKM. CDR3 protein: CASSDIRGSQPQHF. The CDR3 DNA sequence: TGTGCCAGCAGTGACATCAGGGGATCTCAGCCCCAGCATTTT.

The chain uses TRBV25-1 and TRBJ2-2, with TRBD1 matching over 11 bases. With V trimmed by 6 bases and J by 4 bases, 10 bases remained unmatched. The CDR3 runs 17 residues. Germline values: CDR1 MGHDK, CDR2 SYGVNS. The CDR3 DNA is TGTGCCAGCAGAACCGGGACAGGGGGAGTAGGCACCGGGGAGCTGTTTTTT. It is translated as CASRTGTGGVGTGELFF.

V is TRBV11-3 and J is TRBJ2-7, with D perhaps matching TRBD2 (7 bases). There are 15 residues in the CDR3. V dropped 1 base and J dropped 0 bases, with 10 bases sitting between them. Germline V lookup: CDR1 SGHNT, CDR2 YENEEA. The DNA for the CDR3 is TGTGCCAGCAGCTTAGCGGGGGGCAGCTCCTACGAGCAGTACTTC. Protein sequence: CASSLAGGSSYEQYF. Looking up the rest from reference TRBV11-3 and TRBJ2-7 gives the full variable domain: EAGVVQSPRYKIIEKKQPVAFWCNPISGHNTLYWYLQNLGQGPELLIRYENEEAVDDSQLPKDRFSAERLKGVDSTLKIQPAELGDSAVYLCASSLAGGSSYEQYFGPGTRLTVT.